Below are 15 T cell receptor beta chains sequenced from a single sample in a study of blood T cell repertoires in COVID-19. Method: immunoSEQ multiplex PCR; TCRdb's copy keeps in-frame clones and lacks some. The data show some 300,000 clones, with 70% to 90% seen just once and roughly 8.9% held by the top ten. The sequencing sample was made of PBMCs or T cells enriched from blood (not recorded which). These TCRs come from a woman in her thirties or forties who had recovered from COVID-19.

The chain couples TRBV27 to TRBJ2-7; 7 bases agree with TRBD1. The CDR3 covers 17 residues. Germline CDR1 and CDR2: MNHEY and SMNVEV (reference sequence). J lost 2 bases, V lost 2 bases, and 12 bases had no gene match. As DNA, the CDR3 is TGTGCCAGCAGTTTAAGAGGGGACCGGGACAGCCCCTACGAGCAGTACTTC. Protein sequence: CASSLRGDRDSPYEQYF.

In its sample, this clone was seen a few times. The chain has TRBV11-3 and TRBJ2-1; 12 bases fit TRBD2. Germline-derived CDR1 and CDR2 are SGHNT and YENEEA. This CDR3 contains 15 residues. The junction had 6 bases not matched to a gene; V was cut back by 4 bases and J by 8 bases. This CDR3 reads CASSSRTSGNDEQFF. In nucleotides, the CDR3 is TGTGCCAGCAGCTCAAGGACTAGCGGGAACGATGAGCAGTTCTTC.

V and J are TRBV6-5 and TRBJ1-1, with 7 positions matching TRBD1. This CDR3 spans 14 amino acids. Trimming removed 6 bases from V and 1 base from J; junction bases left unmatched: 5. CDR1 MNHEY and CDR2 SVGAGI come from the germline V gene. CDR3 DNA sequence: TGTGCCAGCAGGCGAGGGACAGAGAACACTGAAGCTTTCTTT. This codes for CASRRGTENTEAFF.

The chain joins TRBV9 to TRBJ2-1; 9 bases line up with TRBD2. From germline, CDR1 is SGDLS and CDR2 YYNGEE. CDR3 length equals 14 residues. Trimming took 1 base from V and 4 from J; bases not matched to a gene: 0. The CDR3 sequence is CASSVSGGYNEQFF. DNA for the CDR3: TGTGCCAGCAGCGTAAGCGGGGGGTACAATGAGCAGTTCTTC.

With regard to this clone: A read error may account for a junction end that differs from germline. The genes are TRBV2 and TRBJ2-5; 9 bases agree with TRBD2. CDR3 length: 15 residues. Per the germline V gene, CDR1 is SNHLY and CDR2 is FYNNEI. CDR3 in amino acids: CASSGLAKIQGTQYF. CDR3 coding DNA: TGTGCCAGCAGCGGACTAGCGAAAATCCAAGGGACCCAGTACTTC.

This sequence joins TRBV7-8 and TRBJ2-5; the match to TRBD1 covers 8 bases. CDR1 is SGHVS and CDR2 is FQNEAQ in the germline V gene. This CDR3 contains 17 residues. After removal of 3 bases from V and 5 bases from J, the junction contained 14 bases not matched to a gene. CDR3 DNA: TGTGCCAGCAGCTTGGTCCGGGGACAGGCCCGAAGGGAGACCCAGTACTTC. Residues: CASSLVRGQARRETQYF. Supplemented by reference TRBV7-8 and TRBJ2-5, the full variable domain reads GAGVSQSPRYKVAKRGQDVALRCDPISGHVSLFWYQQALGQGPEFLTYFQNEAQLDKSGLPSDRFFAERPEGSVSTLKIQRTQQEDSAVYLCASSLVRGQARRETQYFGPGTRLLVL.

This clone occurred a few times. CDR3 sequence reads: CASSALLGSGDTQYF. The CDR3 nucleotides are TGTGCCAGCAGCGCTCTACTAGGCAGTGGAGATACGCAGTATTTT. The V call is TRBV2, the J call TRBJ2-3, with D maybe TRBD2 (5 bases). Germline V gene sequence: CDR1 SNHLY, CDR2 FYNNEI. V gave up 6 bases and J gave up 5 bases, with 18 bases separating them. CDR3 length equals 15 residues.

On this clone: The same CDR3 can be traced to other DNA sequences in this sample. The CDR3 loop is CASSLSGSSYEQYF. The CDR3 DNA follows: TGTGCCAGCAGTTTATCCGGGAGCTCCTACGAGCAGTACTTC. The V gene is TRBV27, the J gene TRBJ2-7; D possibly corresponds to TRBD2 (6 bases). The CDR3 contains 14 residues. Germline V gene data show CDR1 as MNHEY and CDR2 as SMNVEV (reference sequence). V gave up 0 bases and J gave up 0 bases, with 6 bases separating them.

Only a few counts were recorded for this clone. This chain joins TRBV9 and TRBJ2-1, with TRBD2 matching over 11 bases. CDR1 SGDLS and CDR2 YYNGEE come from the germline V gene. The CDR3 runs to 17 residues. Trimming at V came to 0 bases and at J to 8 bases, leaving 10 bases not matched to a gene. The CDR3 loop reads CASSVDFSGRASDEQFF. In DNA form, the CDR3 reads TGTGCCAGCAGCGTAGATTTTAGCGGGAGGGCCAGTGATGAGCAGTTCTTC. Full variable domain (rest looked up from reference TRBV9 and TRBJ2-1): DSGVTQTPKHLITATGQRVTLRCSPRSGDLSVYWYQQSLDQGLQFLIQYYNGEERAKGNILERFSAQQFPDLHSELNLSSLELGDSALYFCASSVDFSGRASDEQFFGPGTRLTVL.

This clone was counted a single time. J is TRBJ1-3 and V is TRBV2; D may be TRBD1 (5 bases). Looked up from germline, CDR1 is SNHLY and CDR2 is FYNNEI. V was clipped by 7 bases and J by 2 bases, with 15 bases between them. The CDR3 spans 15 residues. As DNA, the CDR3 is TGTGCCAGCACCGACGGGGGGTTTGCTGGAAACACCATATATTTT. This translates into CASTDGGFAGNTIYF.

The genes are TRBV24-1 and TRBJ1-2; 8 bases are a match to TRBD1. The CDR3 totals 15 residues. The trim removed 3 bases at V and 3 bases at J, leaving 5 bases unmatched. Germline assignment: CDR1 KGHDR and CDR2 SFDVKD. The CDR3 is CATSDGSGGDYGYTF. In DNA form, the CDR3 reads TGTGCCACCAGTGATGGATCAGGGGGCGACTATGGCTACACCTTC.

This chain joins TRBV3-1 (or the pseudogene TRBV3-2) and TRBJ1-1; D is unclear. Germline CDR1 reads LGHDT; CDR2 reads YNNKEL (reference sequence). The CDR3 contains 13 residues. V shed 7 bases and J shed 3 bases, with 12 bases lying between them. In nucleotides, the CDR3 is TGTGCCAGCACCCGCGGGTCTGACACTGAAGCTTTCTTT. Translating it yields CASTRGSDTEAFF.

Here the CDR3 DNA reads TGTGCCAGCTCACCACGGGGGGAGCTCTACAATGAGCAGTTCTTC. This translates into CASSPRGELYNEQFF. The rearrangement links TRBV18 to TRBJ2-1; TRBD2 might be the D (6 bases). Germline V gene lookup returns CDR1 KGHSH and CDR2 LQKENI. V was cut by 1 base and J by 3 bases, with 10 bases left in between. The CDR3 is 15 amino acids.

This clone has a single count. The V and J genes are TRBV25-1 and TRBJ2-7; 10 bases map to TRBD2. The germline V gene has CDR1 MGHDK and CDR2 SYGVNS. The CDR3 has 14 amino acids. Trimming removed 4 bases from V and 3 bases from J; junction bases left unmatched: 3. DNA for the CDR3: TGTGCCAGCAGTGGAGCGGGGGGGCTCTACGAGCAGTACTTC. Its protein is CASSGAGGLYEQYF.

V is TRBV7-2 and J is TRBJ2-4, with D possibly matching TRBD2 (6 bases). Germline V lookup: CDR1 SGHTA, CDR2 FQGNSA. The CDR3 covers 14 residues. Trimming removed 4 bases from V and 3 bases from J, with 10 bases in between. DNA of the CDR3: TGTGCCAGCAGCTCAGTGGGGGGCAAAAACATTCAGTACTTC. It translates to CASSSVGGKNIQYF.